These 24 T cell receptor beta chains came from one sample sequenced in a study of cytomegalovirus exposure and HLA in healthy donors. Both 60 Vbeta primers and 13 Jbeta primers went into the PCR. Assay: immunoSEQ multiplex PCR; the TCRdb copy retains only in-frame clones and omits some. This sample has approximately 150,000 clones, with roughly 77% found just once. Sequencing used PBMCs. The receptor set was obtained from a human donor in good health.

The J gene is TRBJ1-4, the V gene TRBV11-2; D may be TRBD1 (5 bases). The CDR3 is 13 amino acids. In germline, CDR1 is SGHAT, CDR2 FQNNGV. Trimming stripped 8 bases from V and 7 bases from J, with 14 bases between. The CDR3 region is CASWGVRSEKLFF. CDR3 DNA sequence: TGTGCCAGCTGGGGGGTAAGGAGTGAAAAACTGTTTTTT.

The J gene is TRBJ2-3, the V gene TRBV5-6; D might be TRBD2 (7 bases). The V gene's germline CDR1 is SGHDT and CDR2 YYEEEE. The ends were cut back, 0 bases at V and 3 bases at J, with 14 bases in the middle. CDR3 length: 16 amino acids. CDR3 protein: CASSLGLGGATDTQYF. The CDR3 DNA follows: TGTGCCAGCAGCTTGGGTCTAGGGGGGGCAACAGATACGCAGTATTTT.

This clone was seen once. The chain is built from TRBV20-1 and TRBJ1-1; D call uncertain. This CDR3 has 11 residues. V was pared by 5 bases and J by 3 bases, with 7 bases between. CDR1 is DFQATT and CDR2 is SNEGSKA in the germline V gene (reference sequence). As DNA, the CDR3 is TGCAGTGCTCACGGGGACACTGAAGCTTTCTTT. Amino acid sequence: CSAHGDTEAFF.

This clone came up once. This chain joins TRBV6-6 and TRBJ1-2; no clear D. The germline V gene encodes CDR1 MNHNY and CDR2 SVGAGI (reference sequence). This CDR3 comprises 13 residues. V was shortened by 0 bases and J by 2 bases, with 4 bases between the two germline ends. The CDR3 reads CASSYSFNYGYTF. The CDR3, as DNA: TGTGCCAGCAGTTACTCCTTCAACTATGGCTACACCTTC.

This clone has just one count. This chain links TRBV9 with TRBJ2-1; D unresolved. The germline CDR1 and CDR2 sequences are SGDLS and YYNGEE. The CDR3 is 15 residues long. V was trimmed by 0 bases and J by 3 bases, leaving 10 bases between them. In DNA form, the CDR3 reads TGTGCCAGCAGCGTAGGAATAGCTGACTACAATGAGCAGTTCTTC. This translates into CASSVGIADYNEQFF.

This clone was recorded only once. The DNA for the CDR3 is TGTGCCAGCAGTCCTCCCCTCCGGGACAGGAAAAATGAGCAGTTCTTC. As protein: CASSPPLRDRKNEQFF. The rearrangement joins TRBV7-9 to TRBJ2-1; 8 nucleotides agree with TRBD1. This CDR3 region has 16 residues. The V gene's germline CDR1 is SEHNR and CDR2 FQNEAQ (reference sequence). After removal of 6 bases from V and 7 bases from J, the junction contained 14 bases not matched to a gene. The variable domain in full, with the rest retrieved from reference TRBV7-9 and TRBJ2-1, is DTGVSQNPRHKITKRGQNVTFRCDPISEHNRLYWYRQTLGQGPEFLTYFQNEAQLEKSRLLSDRFSAERPKGSFSTLEIQRTEQGDSAMYLCASSPPLRDRKNEQFFGPGTRLTVL.

The V call is TRBV5-6, the J call TRBJ2-5; TRBD2 aligns across 10 bases. The CDR3 runs 15 residues. Germline CDR1 and CDR2: SGHDT and YYEEEE. V gave up 0 bases and J gave up 6 bases; unmatched junction bases: 5. CDR3 sequence: CASSLEAGGPKTQYF. CDR3 DNA: TGTGCCAGCAGCTTGGAAGCGGGAGGGCCGAAGACCCAGTACTTC.

This clone was picked up one time. The chain carries TRBV14 and TRBJ2-7; 11 nucleotides match TRBD1. The CDR3 runs to 16 residues. Germline lookup yields CDR1 SGHDN and CDR2 FVKESK. V lost 4 bases to trimming and J lost 5 bases; unmatched junction nucleotides: 10. CDR3 residues: CASSPITGTGGNEQYF. CDR3 nucleotides: TGTGCCAGCAGCCCGATAACCGGGACAGGGGGAAACGAGCAGTACTTC.

The chain is built from TRBV30 and TRBJ2-3; 7 nucleotides align to TRBD2. The CDR3 totals 15 residues. Germline assignment: CDR1 GTSNPN and CDR2 SVGIG (reference sequence). Unmatched junction bases numbered 10, after V lost 5 bases and J lost 2 bases. The CDR3 here is CAWGAQAGTTDTQYF. The CDR3 DNA follows: TGTGCCTGGGGGGCCCAAGCGGGGACCACAGATACGCAGTATTTT.

The chain is built from TRBV5-4 and TRBJ2-5; TRBD1 matches at 7 bases. Germline V gene data show CDR1 as SGHNT and CDR2 as YYREEE (reference sequence). With V trimmed by 0 bases and J by 2 bases, 4 bases remained unmatched. The CDR3 sequence is 15 residues long. The CDR3 is CASSLETTGQETQYF. CDR3 nucleotide sequence: TGTGCCAGCAGCTTGGAGACGACAGGGCAAGAGACCCAGTACTTC.

This chain connects TRBV2 to TRBJ1-1; 7 bases line up with TRBD1. Germline CDR1 is SNHLY and CDR2 is FYNNEI. This CDR3 has 13 amino acids. J was trimmed by 1 base and V by 6 bases; bases with no gene match: 2. CDR3 region: CASRRDRNTEAFF. The DNA for the CDR3 is TGTGCCAGCAGACGGGACAGGAACACTGAAGCTTTCTTT.

This chain joins TRBV27 and TRBJ1-1; 9 nucleotides match TRBD1. Germline assignment: CDR1 MNHEY and CDR2 SMNVEV (reference sequence). J was trimmed by 0 bases and V by 6 bases; bases with no gene match: 8. The CDR3 is 16 residues long. CDR3 protein: CASSPGQGIMNTEAFF. CDR3 nucleotides: TGTGCCAGCAGCCCAGGACAGGGGATTATGAACACTGAAGCTTTCTTT.

The chain is built from TRBV30 and TRBJ1-5; no clear D. Germline values: CDR1 GTSNPN, CDR2 SVGIG (reference sequence). The V end lost 3 bases, the J end lost 3 bases, and 18 bases lay between the germline ends. CDR3 size: 16 residues. CDR3 coding DNA: TGTGCCTGGAGCGCCAATCGGGGAGGTAACAATCAGCCCCAGCATTTT. It specifies CAWSANRGGNNQPQHF. Full variable domain (remainder filled in from reference TRBV30 and TRBJ1-5): SQTIHQWPATLVQPVGSPLSLECTVEGTSNPNLYWYRQAAGRGLQLLFYSVGIGQISSEVPQNLSASRPQDRQFILSSKKLLLSDSGFYLCAWSANRGGNNQPQHFGDGTRLSIL.

This sequence joins TRBV29-1 and TRBJ1-1; 7 nucleotides agree with TRBD1. The CDR3 has 17 amino acids. Per the germline V gene, CDR1 is SQVTM and CDR2 is ANQGSEA. J gave up 11 bases and V 5 bases, and 26 bases lay outside the gene matches. CDR3 protein: CSVYLGTGDRGMSVAFF. The CDR3 nucleotides are TGCAGCGTTTACCTGGGAACAGGGGACCGCGGAATGTCGGTCGCTTTCTTT.

This sequence joins TRBV19 and TRBJ2-2, with 8 bases lining up with TRBD2. The V gene's germline CDR1 is LNHDA and CDR2 SQIVND (reference sequence). Losses at the gene ends were 4 bases for V and 6 bases for J; bases not matched to a gene: 7. This CDR3 comprises 15 residues. The CDR3 DNA reads as TGTGCCAGTAGTACAATGTTCGGGAGGGCCGGGGAGCTGTTTTTT. Its translation: CASSTMFGRAGELFF. Full variable domain (rest looked up from reference TRBV19 and TRBJ2-2): DGGITQSPKYLFRKEGQNVTLSCEQNLNHDAMYWYRQDPGQGLRLIYYSQIVNDFQKGDIAEGYSVSREKKESFPLTVTSAQKNPTAFYLCASSTMFGRAGELFFGEGSRLTVL.

The V gene is TRBV14, the J gene TRBJ1-4, with D perhaps matching TRBD1 (5 bases). This CDR3 spans 15 amino acids. Trimming left V 4 bases short and J 4 bases short, with 13 bases between. Germline loops: CDR1 SGHDN, CDR2 FVKESK. The CDR3 reads CASSRNQGGNEKLFF. The CDR3 DNA reads TGTGCCAGCAGCCGGAACCAGGGTGGTAATGAAAAACTGTTTTTT.

This rearrangement joins TRBV28 to TRBJ2-1; 9 positions match TRBD1. The germline CDR1 and CDR2 sequences are MDHEN and SYDVKM. V was pared by 2 bases and J by 14 bases, with 4 bases of the junction left unmatched. This CDR3 is built from 12 residues. In DNA form, the CDR3 reads TGTGCCAGCAGTTTAGGGACAGGGTACAAGTTCTTC. Translation gives CASSLGTGYKFF.

This clone has a single count. The V and J genes are TRBV5-1 and TRBJ2-5, with TRBD2 identical over 15 bases. V was pared by 4 bases and J by 6 bases, with 13 bases of the junction left unmatched. CDR1 and CDR2 (germline): SGHRS, YFSETQ. This CDR3 has 18 residues. The CDR3 DNA is TGCGCCAGCAGCGAGGGACTAGCGGGGGGAGTAACCCTCAAGACCCAGTACTTC. It encodes CASSEGLAGGVTLKTQYF.

This chain links TRBV7-3 with TRBJ2-5, with a tentative D call TRBD2 (6 bases). The germline gives CDR1 SGHTA, CDR2 FQGTGA. Trimming removed 2 bases at V and 1 base at J, with 11 bases between. The CDR3 contains 15 residues. The CDR3 protein is CASSLDPGSQETQYF. Here the CDR3 DNA reads TGTGCCAGCAGCTTAGACCCCGGGAGCCAAGAGACCCAGTACTTC.

V usage is TRBV5-1 and J usage is TRBJ2-1, with 10 positions matching TRBD2. The germline CDR1 and CDR2 sequences are SGHRS and YFSETQ. This CDR3 comprises 16 residues. Germline trimming cut 4 bases from V and 2 bases from J; bases unmatched to any gene: 6. For the CDR3, the DNA is TGCGCCAGCAGCGATAAGCGGGGGGGTACCTACAATGAGCAGTTCTTC. It encodes CASSDKRGGTYNEQFF.

Here the CDR3 DNA reads TGTGCCAGCAGCTTAGTAGATCCCGGACAGGAAGGATGGGAGACCCAGTACTTC. This encodes CASSLVDPGQEGWETQYF. The V call is TRBV5-6, the J call TRBJ2-5; 7 bases line up with TRBD1. Germline V gives CDR1 SGHDT, CDR2 YYEEEE. V was pared by 2 bases and J by 5 bases, with 18 bases of the junction left unmatched. This CDR3 spans 18 amino acids.

Only a few counts were recorded for this clone. The chain joins TRBV2 to TRBJ1-1, with 9 bases lining up with TRBD1. Germline CDR1 and CDR2: SNHLY and FYNNEI. V was pared by 7 bases and J by 5 bases, with 17 bases of the junction left unmatched. The CDR3 runs 17 residues. DNA of the CDR3: TGTGCCAGCACCACTTACCGGGACAGGGTTGTAGGGACTGAAGCTTTCTTT. Amino acids: CASTTYRDRVVGTEAFF.

This rearrangement joins TRBV4-3 to TRBJ1-6, with TRBD1 as a possible D gene (5 bases). This CDR3 contains 15 residues. Germline CDR1 and CDR2: LGHNA and YSLEER. V was pared by 2 bases and J by 0 bases, with 5 bases between. The CDR3: CASSQQGSYNSPLHF. CDR3 in DNA: TGCGCCAGCAGCCAACAGGGCTCCTATAATTCACCCCTCCACTTT.

This chain joins TRBV9 and TRBJ1-2; perhaps TRBD1 as D (6 bases). CDR3 length: 12 amino acids. V lost 4 bases, J lost 6 bases, and 10 bases lay in between. Per the germline V gene, CDR1 is SGDLS and CDR2 is YYNGEE. The chain's CDR3 is CASSRDRNGYTF. The CDR3 DNA reads as TGTGCCAGCAGCCGAGACAGGAATGGCTACACCTTC.